In its sample, the clone carrying this TCR beta chain was seen a few times. The antigen is undetermined. Constant-segment primers were used for 5'RACE, and the resulting TCR alpha and TCR beta cDNA libraries carried sample barcodes and UMIs. Via MiXCR, TCRdb re-called the 5' RACE reads, giving one row per CDR3 protein. The sample shows about 400,000 distinct CDR3 sequences, 20% to 30% of them seen only once. The data stem from a study of T-cell memory formation after mild COVID-19. Broader study findings: Shrinking CD4+ clones resided mostly in CM and EM, and CD8+ ones in EMRA.

The V gene end was trimmed by 1 base and the J gene end by 1 base; junction bases not matched to a gene: 4. Germline V gene data show CDR1 as SGDLS and CDR2 as YYNGEE. The CDR3 extends over 16 amino acids. The TCR comes from an adult woman who had mild COVID-19 (a few samples of this study predate the infection). Cell type and time point are not known. Sequenced: PBMCs or a T cell subset sorted from them (not recorded which). The chain employs TRBV9 and TRBJ2-2, with 7 bases lining up with TRBD2. CDR3 nucleotides: TGTGCCAGCAGCGTAACGGCTAGCGGGAACACCGGGGAGCTGTTTTTT. It is translated as CASSVTASGNTGELFF.